A selection of T cell receptor beta chains follows, all from one sample in a study of glioma-infiltrating T cells. TCRdb re-called the multiplex PCR reads through MiXCR, storing one row per CDR3 protein. The table has about 110,000 distinct CDR3 sequences, about 25% seen once. Sequencing input: glioma tissue, nonneoplastic brain tissue, or PBMCs (not recorded which). Source of these receptors: a human donor with low-grade glioma or glioblastoma, undergoing nonglioma brain surgery, or in good health (not recorded which). CDR3s include the opening cysteine and the closing phenylalanine or tryptophan. The order of the fields is V gene, J gene, CDR3 length, D gene, clone size, CDR3 protein, CDR3 DNA. The D gene is left open where the match is weak. Size is omitted from some rows. Given values are once, few, many or a class for expanded clones.

v_call: TRBV12-3/TRBV12-4
j_call: TRBJ2-5
cdr3_length: 14
d_call: NA
clone_size: many
cdr3_aa: CASSPRGLGQTQYF
cdr3_nt: TGTGCCAGCAGTCCCCGGGGGTTGGGGCAGACCCAGTACTTC

v_call: TRBV6-2/TRBV6-3
j_call: TRBJ2-7
cdr3_length: 12
d_call: NA
clone_size: many
cdr3_aa: CASRTFGTEQYF
cdr3_nt: TGTGCCAGCAGAACCTTCGGTACCGAGCAGTACTTC

v_call: TRBV7-9
j_call: TRBJ1-2
cdr3_length: 13
d_call: NA
clone_size: many
cdr3_aa: CASSRTDTYGYTF
cdr3_nt: TGTGCCAGCAGCCGGACAGACACATATGGCTACACCTTC

v_call: TRBV14
j_call: TRBJ2-5
cdr3_length: 13
d_call: NA
clone_size: many
cdr3_aa: CASSQGGVETQYF
cdr3_nt: TGTGCCAGCAGCCAAGGCGGTGTAGAGACCCAGTACTTC

v_call: TRBV6-2/TRBV6-3
j_call: TRBJ1-1
cdr3_length: 14
d_call: NA
clone_size: NA
cdr3_aa: CASSSREGTTEAFF
cdr3_nt: TGTGCCAGCAGTTCACGGGAGGGAACCACTGAAGCTTTCTTT

v_call: TRBV12-3/TRBV12-4
j_call: TRBJ2-7
cdr3_length: 15
d_call: NA
clone_size: NA
cdr3_aa: CASSSPISGAYEQYF
cdr3_nt: TGTGCCAGCAGTTCTCCTATAAGCGGAGCCTACGAGCAGTACTTC

v_call: TRBV28
j_call: TRBJ2-7
cdr3_length: 12
d_call: NA
clone_size: many
cdr3_aa: CASSLRAYEQYF
cdr3_nt: TGTGCCAGCAGTTTAAGGGCATACGAGCAGTACTTC

v_call: TRBV5-1
j_call: TRBJ2-7
cdr3_length: 16
d_call: NA
clone_size: NA
cdr3_aa: CASSFRPRDLSYEQYF
cdr3_nt: TGCGCCAGCAGCTTCCGGCCTAGGGACCTCTCCTACGAGCAGTACTTC

v_call: TRBV24-1
j_call: TRBJ2-1
cdr3_length: 16
d_call: TRBD2
clone_size: many
cdr3_aa: CATSEPTSGSMDEQFF
cdr3_nt: TGTGCCACCAGTGAACCTACTAGCGGGAGTATGGATGAGCAGTTCTTC

v_call: TRBV20-1
j_call: TRBJ2-1
cdr3_length: 13
d_call: NA
clone_size: NA
cdr3_aa: CSARGCVDNEQFF
cdr3_nt: TGCAGTGCGAGAGGGTGCGTGGACAATGAGCAGTTCTTT

v_call: TRBV18
j_call: TRBJ1-1
cdr3_length: 15
d_call: NA
clone_size: many
cdr3_aa: CASSPAGGSGTEAFF
cdr3_nt: TGTGCCAGCTCACCCGCCGGGGGAAGTGGCACTGAAGCTTTCTTT

v_call: TRBV19
j_call: TRBJ1-5
cdr3_length: 14
d_call: NA
clone_size: many
cdr3_aa: CASSIAGSNQPQHF
cdr3_nt: TGTGCCAGTAGTATAGCTGGCAGCAATCAGCCCCAGCATTTT

v_call: TRBV6-1
j_call: TRBJ2-7
cdr3_length: 16
d_call: NA
clone_size: NA
cdr3_aa: CASSPPDGPPYYEQYF
cdr3_nt: TGTGCCAGCAGTCCACCTGATGGGCCGCCCTACTACGAGCAGTACTTC

v_call: TRBV20-1
j_call: TRBJ2-5
cdr3_length: 15
d_call: NA
clone_size: many
cdr3_aa: CSARDLASAKETQYF
cdr3_nt: TGCAGTGCTAGAGATCTGGCTAGCGCAAAAGAGACCCAGTACTTC

v_call: TRBV18
j_call: TRBJ2-7
cdr3_length: 13
d_call: TRBD1
clone_size: many
cdr3_aa: CASSPTGTAEQYF
cdr3_nt: TGTGCCAGCTCACCCACCGGGACAGCCGAGCAGTACTTC

v_call: TRBV19
j_call: TRBJ2-7
cdr3_length: 15
d_call: TRBD2
clone_size: many
cdr3_aa: CASSTSAGVAYEQYF
cdr3_nt: TGTGCCAGTAGTACTTCCGCGGGGGTTGCCTACGAGCAGTACTTC

v_call: TRBV5-4
j_call: TRBJ2-1
cdr3_length: 15
d_call: TRBD1
clone_size: many
cdr3_aa: CASSHRTGAYNEQFF
cdr3_nt: TGTGCCAGCAGCCATAGGACAGGGGCCTACAATGAGCAGTTCTTC

v_call: TRBV15
j_call: TRBJ2-5
cdr3_length: 15
d_call: NA
clone_size: NA
cdr3_aa: CATSRDRGAPETQYF
cdr3_nt: TGTGCCACCAGCAGAGATAGGGGGGCGCCGGAGACCCAGTACTTC

v_call: TRBV20-1
j_call: TRBJ2-7
cdr3_length: 13
d_call: TRBD1
clone_size: many
cdr3_aa: CSARGQGVYEQYF
cdr3_nt: TGCAGTGCCCGGGGACAGGGAGTCTACGAGCAGTACTTC

v_call: TRBV20-1
j_call: TRBJ2-7
cdr3_length: 11
d_call: NA
clone_size: many
cdr3_aa: CSGGTSYEQYF
cdr3_nt: TGCAGTGGTGGGACATCCTACGAGCAGTACTTC

v_call: TRBV6-1
j_call: TRBJ2-7
cdr3_length: 15
d_call: NA
clone_size: NA
cdr3_aa: CASIRAVGPRDVQYF
cdr3_nt: TGTGCCAGCATAAGAGCGGTAGGGCCCAGGGACGTGCAGTACTTC

v_call: TRBV12-3/TRBV12-4
j_call: TRBJ2-3
cdr3_length: 16
d_call: TRBD2
clone_size: NA
cdr3_aa: CASRAPGGAQSDTQYF
cdr3_nt: TGTGCCAGCAGAGCGCCGGGGGGGGCCCAGTCAGATACGCAGTATTTT

v_call: TRBV7-3
j_call: TRBJ2-7
cdr3_length: 18
d_call: TRBD2
clone_size: NA
cdr3_aa: CASSLIGQREGHGYEQYF
cdr3_nt: TGTGCCAGCAGCTTAATCGGCCAGCGGGAGGGCCATGGGTACGAGCAGTACTTC

v_call: TRBV5-1
j_call: TRBJ2-7
cdr3_length: 15
d_call: TRBD2
clone_size: NA
cdr3_aa: CASSAGLARTYEQYF
cdr3_nt: TGCGCCAGCAGCGCGGGACTAGCGAGGACCTACGAGCAGTACTTC

v_call: TRBV4-1
j_call: TRBJ2-3
cdr3_length: 16
d_call: TRBD2
clone_size: many
cdr3_aa: CASSRLADPSTDTQYF
cdr3_nt: TGCGCCAGCAGCCGTCTAGCGGACCCTAGCACAGATACGCAGTATTTT

v_call: TRBV11-3
j_call: TRBJ1-1
cdr3_length: 16
d_call: NA
clone_size: few
cdr3_aa: CASSLRVELGSTEAFF
cdr3_nt: TGTGCCAGCAGCTTACGTGTAGAACTGGGGTCCACTGAAGCTTTCTTT

v_call: TRBV5-4
j_call: TRBJ2-1
cdr3_length: 15
d_call: NA
clone_size: many
cdr3_aa: CASSYRPSSYNEQFF
cdr3_nt: TGTGCCAGCAGCTATCGTCCGAGCTCCTACAATGAGCAGTTCTTC

v_call: TRBV6-2/TRBV6-3
j_call: TRBJ2-1
cdr3_length: 17
d_call: NA
clone_size: NA
cdr3_aa: CASSYSHDLVSYNKQFF
cdr3_nt: TGTGCCAGCAGTTACTCACATGATCTTGTCTCCTACAATAAGCAGTTCTTC

v_call: TRBV6-1
j_call: TRBJ1-2
cdr3_length: 13
d_call: NA
clone_size: many
cdr3_aa: CASSREANYGYTF
cdr3_nt: TGTGCCAGCAGTCGGGAAGCTAACTATGGCTACACCTTC

v_call: TRBV6-1
j_call: TRBJ2-7
cdr3_length: 13
d_call: TRBD1
clone_size: many
cdr3_aa: CASNQGGRREQYF
cdr3_nt: TGTGCCAGCAACCAAGGGGGCCGTCGGGAGCAGTACTTC

v_call: TRBV7-8
j_call: TRBJ1-5
cdr3_length: 20
d_call: NA
clone_size: few
cdr3_aa: CASSHGWGRNRPYSNQPQHF
cdr3_nt: TGTGCCAGCAGCCACGGGTGGGGGCGGAACCGACCGTATAGCAATCAGCCCCAGCATTTT

v_call: TRBV27
j_call: TRBJ2-3
cdr3_length: 13
d_call: NA
clone_size: many
cdr3_aa: CASRESGTDTQYF
cdr3_nt: TGTGCCAGCAGGGAGAGTGGCACAGATACGCAGTATTTT

v_call: TRBV20-1
j_call: TRBJ1-4
cdr3_length: 12
d_call: NA
clone_size: NA
cdr3_aa: CSTRAGNEKLLF
cdr3_nt: TGCAGTACTAGGGCAGGGAATGAAAAACTGCTTTTT

v_call: TRBV6-1
j_call: TRBJ2-1
cdr3_length: 12
d_call: NA
clone_size: NA
cdr3_aa: CARSPSYNEQFF
cdr3_nt: TGTGCCCGCAGCCCCTCATACAACGAGCAGTTCTTC

v_call: TRBV4-2
j_call: TRBJ2-2
cdr3_length: 15
d_call: TRBD1
clone_size: NA
cdr3_aa: CASSLRDRGAGELFF
cdr3_nt: TGTGCCAGCAGCCTACGGGACAGGGGGGCCGGGGAGCTGTTTTTT

v_call: TRBV20-1
j_call: TRBJ2-5
cdr3_length: 15
d_call: TRBD1
clone_size: many
cdr3_aa: CSARDGVGTEETQYF
cdr3_nt: TGCAGTGCTAGAGATGGGGTAGGGACAGAAGAGACCCAGTACTTC

v_call: TRBV4-2
j_call: TRBJ1-1
cdr3_length: 15
d_call: NA
clone_size: many
cdr3_aa: CASSQEGGLGTEAFF
cdr3_nt: TGTGCCAGCAGCCAGGAAGGCGGGCTTGGCACTGAAGCTTTCTTT

v_call: TRBV5-6
j_call: TRBJ2-1
cdr3_length: 14
d_call: NA
clone_size: NA
cdr3_aa: CASSFWGPVNEQFF
cdr3_nt: TGTGCCAGCAGCTTCTGGGGGCCGGTGAATGAGCAGTTCTTC

v_call: TRBV6-2/TRBV6-3
j_call: TRBJ1-1
cdr3_length: 15
d_call: NA
clone_size: many
cdr3_aa: CASSAAQKMNTEAFF
cdr3_nt: TGTGCCAGCAGTGCAGCCCAAAAGATGAACACTGAAGCTTTCTTT

v_call: TRBV29-1
j_call: TRBJ2-7
cdr3_length: 12
d_call: NA
clone_size: few
cdr3_aa: CSVGQVGNEQYF
cdr3_nt: TGCAGCGTTGGACAGGTCGGGAACGAGCAGTACTTC

v_call: TRBV20-1
j_call: TRBJ1-1
cdr3_length: 14
d_call: NA
clone_size: many
cdr3_aa: CSARGGTEDTEAFF
cdr3_nt: TGCAGTGCTAGAGGGGGTACCGAGGACACTGAAGCTTTCTTT

v_call: TRBV6-2/TRBV6-3
j_call: TRBJ2-1
cdr3_length: 16
d_call: TRBD2
clone_size: many
cdr3_aa: CASRKLAASSYNEQFF
cdr3_nt: TGTGCCAGCAGAAAACTAGCGGCCAGCTCCTACAATGAGCAGTTCTTC

v_call: TRBV4-2
j_call: TRBJ1-1
cdr3_length: 14
d_call: NA
clone_size: many
cdr3_aa: CASSQVSENTEAFF
cdr3_nt: TGTGCCAGCAGCCAAGTCTCGGAGAACACTGAAGCTTTCTTT

v_call: TRBV6-2/TRBV6-3
j_call: TRBJ2-7
cdr3_length: 15
d_call: NA
clone_size: NA
cdr3_aa: CASRRQGEGLYAQYF
cdr3_nt: TGTGCCAGCAGAAGACAAGGTGAAGGTCTCTACGCGCAGTACTTC

v_call: TRBV20-1
j_call: TRBJ2-1
cdr3_length: 14
d_call: NA
clone_size: many
cdr3_aa: CSARDPGDYNEQFF
cdr3_nt: TGCAGTGCTAGAGATCCTGGGGACTACAATGAGCAGTTCTTC

v_call: TRBV2
j_call: TRBJ2-7
cdr3_length: 13
d_call: NA
clone_size: many
cdr3_aa: CATLSPGNNEQYF
cdr3_nt: TGTGCCACCCTTTCGCCAGGGAACAACGAGCAGTACTTC

v_call: TRBV2
j_call: TRBJ1-1
cdr3_length: 12
d_call: NA
clone_size: NA
cdr3_aa: CASRGKGTEAFF
cdr3_nt: TGTGCCAGTAGGGGTAAGGGCACTGAAGCTTTCTTT

v_call: TRBV5-1
j_call: TRBJ2-5
cdr3_length: 13
d_call: TRBD2
clone_size: many
cdr3_aa: CASCRTSSETQYF
cdr3_nt: TGCGCCAGCTGCCGGACTAGCAGCGAGACCCAGTACTTC

v_call: TRBV6-2/TRBV6-3
j_call: TRBJ2-2
cdr3_length: 19
d_call: TRBD2
clone_size: many
cdr3_aa: CASSPSGPSGRAQTGELFF
cdr3_nt: TGTGCCAGCAGCCCCTCCGGGCCTAGCGGGAGGGCCCAAACCGGGGAGCTGTTTTTT

v_call: TRBV7-9
j_call: TRBJ1-1
cdr3_length: 16
d_call: NA
clone_size: many
cdr3_aa: CASSLPAPAGGTEAFF
cdr3_nt: TGTGCCAGCAGCTTACCCGCCCCGGCGGGCGGCACTGAAGCTTTCTTT

v_call: TRBV2
j_call: TRBJ2-5
cdr3_length: 14
d_call: TRBD1
clone_size: many
cdr3_aa: CASSRDRGRETQYF
cdr3_nt: TGTGCCAGCAGCCGGGACAGGGGCCGGGAGACCCAGTACTTC

v_call: TRBV2
j_call: TRBJ1-5
cdr3_length: 13
d_call: NA
clone_size: many
cdr3_aa: CASSERRNQPQHF
cdr3_nt: TGTGCCAGCAGCGAAAGACGTAATCAGCCCCAGCATTTT

v_call: TRBV12-3/TRBV12-4
j_call: TRBJ1-5
cdr3_length: 13
d_call: NA
clone_size: many
cdr3_aa: CASSLEGGTPQHF
cdr3_nt: TGTGCCAGCAGTTTAGAGGGGGGGACGCCCCAGCATTTT

v_call: TRBV19
j_call: TRBJ2-1
cdr3_length: 15
d_call: NA
clone_size: few
cdr3_aa: CASRKTEAGYNEQFF
cdr3_nt: TGTGCCAGTAGGAAGACAGAGGCAGGTTACAATGAGCAGTTCTTC

v_call: TRBV14
j_call: TRBJ2-3
cdr3_length: 13
d_call: NA
clone_size: NA
cdr3_aa: CASSRIYTDTQYF
cdr3_nt: TGTGCCAGCAGTCGGATCTACACAGATACGCAGTATTTT